These 11 T cell receptor beta chains were sequenced from one sample in a study of CD8 T cells in cerebrospinal fluid in Alzheimer's disease. Using the 10x single-cell sequencing reads, TCRdb records one entry per CDR3 protein without DNA. In all, the sample yields about 730 distinct CDR3 sequences. Sequencing used cerebrospinal fluid. The source is a human donor with Alzheimer's disease.

Considering frequency, this clonotype is medium-sized. V gene TRBV2 combines with J gene TRBJ2-1; TCRdb selects TRBD1, and the lack of DNA leaves this call unchecked. The CDR3 runs to 16 residues. The V gene's germline CDR1 is SNHLY and CDR2 FYNNEI. CDR3 protein: CASKARDRSSYNEQFF.

The chain carries TRBV11-1 and TRBJ1-1; with no DNA, the TCRdb D assignment of TRBD1 cannot be verified. CDR3 size: 13 residues. In germline, CDR1 is SGHAT, CDR2 FQDESV (reference sequence). The CDR3 reads CASSSTGETEAFF.

This clonotype ranks as hyperexpanded in terms of frequency. The rearrangement links TRBV7-6 to TRBJ2-2; the D call of TRBD1 rests on TCRdb alone, since no DNA is present to check it. The CDR3 is 15 amino acids. Germline CDR1 reads SGHVS; CDR2 reads FNYEAQ. CDR3 protein: CASSVRTANTGELFF.

This clonotype counts as medium-sized by frequency. The chain links TRBV7-2 to TRBJ2-2; TCRdb lists TRBD2, though no DNA is available to test this call. Germline values: CDR1 SGHTA, CDR2 FQGNSA. The CDR3 is 16 amino acids. CDR3 amino acids: CASSLGRGIVDGELFF.

This clonotype shows up as medium-sized by frequency. The V and J genes are TRBV11-1 and TRBJ2-7; there is no DNA to check the TCRdb D call of TRBD2. Germline CDR1 reads SGHAT; CDR2 reads FQDESV (reference sequence). CDR3 length: 14 residues. This CDR3 is CASSLAGTSTEQYF.

The chain recombines TRBV6-5 with TRBJ1-5. In germline, CDR1 is MNHEY, CDR2 SVGAGI. The CDR3 extends over 14 amino acids. This chain's CDR3 is CASSPDGNNQPQHF.

The chain recombines TRBV30 with TRBJ1-6; the D call of TRBD1 rests on TCRdb alone, since no DNA is present to check it. The germline V gene encodes CDR1 GTSNPN and CDR2 SVGIG (reference sequence). This CDR3 has 18 residues. CDR3: CAWSATRSGTGGLGPFHF.

Frequency places this clonotype as large. J is TRBJ2-3 and V is TRBV5-5; TCRdb's assignment of TRBD1 cannot be checked, as there is no DNA. Germline CDR1 is SGHKS and CDR2 is YYEKEE (reference sequence). This CDR3 is built from 14 residues. The CDR3 is CASSLGGRTDTQYF. Based on the CDR3 plus reference TRBV5-5 and TRBJ2-3, the full variable domain is DAGVTQSPTHLIKTRGQQVTLRCSPISGHKSVSWYQQVLGQGPQFIFQYYEKEERGRGNFPDRFSARQFPNYSSELNVNALLLGDSALYLCASSLGGRTDTQYFGPGTRLTVL.

The chain combines TRBV11-2 with TRBJ2-4. The V gene's germline CDR1 is SGHAT and CDR2 FQNNGV. The CDR3 is made up of 12 amino acids. The CDR3 protein is CASSLVGYIQYF.

According to its frequency, this clonotype is medium-sized. The J gene is TRBJ2-3, the V gene TRBV9; TCRdb's D gene call, TRBD1, goes unchecked for lack of DNA. Looked up from germline, CDR1 is SGDLS and CDR2 is YYNGEE. The CDR3 runs 15 residues. CDR3 region: CASSVGAGDTDTQYF.

The chain employs TRBV6-5 and TRBJ2-7; TCRdb's D call of TRBD1 is untestable without DNA. Germline V gene data show CDR1 as MNHEY and CDR2 as SVGAGI. CDR3 length: 14 amino acids. CDR3 in amino acids: CASSSSGAPNEQYF.